The entry below gives a single T cell receptor (beta chain) sequence along with its context. The target antigen is unknown. The sample originates from a study of shared clonotypes between healthy human individuals. Study-level points and caveats: A handful of donors showed sharing of 4.5% to 6% of naive CD4 clonotypes. A generally larger estimated richness was seen in naive subsets than in memory subsets. An expected dependence of interdonor clonotype sharing on sequencing depth was noted.

TCRdb keeps only in-frame clones here, not all; method: immunoSEQ multiplex PCR. The sample lists fewer than 2.5 million clones; approximately 93% were seen once. The CDR3 is 15 residues long. J lost 2 bases, V lost 5 bases, and 9 bases had no gene match. From germline, CDR1 is SQVTM and CDR2 ANQGSEA. The receptor was derived from a man between 18 and 35 years old in good health. Some clones in this sample may be carry-over from other donors' samples. The sample was naive CD4+ T cells from PBMCs. Noted subset: CD45RA+ positively selected. The chain joins TRBV29-1 to TRBJ1-3, with 7 bases matching TRBD1. CDR3 sequence: CSVSASGGPGNTIYF. CDR3 nucleotide sequence: TGCAGCGTTTCCGCTTCAGGGGGTCCTGGAAACACCATATATTTT.